The 28 T cell receptor beta chains in this list originate from one sample, sequenced in a study of blood T cell repertoires in COVID-19. The protocol was immunoSEQ multiplex PCR, while the TCRdb copy is restricted to in-frame clones and leaves out a portion. Found here are approximately 120,000 clones, about 85% of them singletons; the top ten hold roughly 3.2%. The source material was peripheral blood. Source of these receptors: an elderly woman with COVID-19, enrolled during active disease.

The rearrangement uses TRBV7-2 and TRBJ1-5, with D possibly TRBD1 on 6 matching bases. The germline V and J ends were trimmed by 4 bases and 0 bases, with 10 bases remaining between them. CDR3 length equals 15 residues. Germline assignment: CDR1 SGHTA and CDR2 FQGNSA. The CDR3 sequence: CASSYTGTSNQPQHF. The CDR3 bases are TGTGCCAGCAGCTACACAGGGACTAGCAATCAGCCCCAGCATTTT.

V is TRBV14 and J is TRBJ2-2; 8 bases line up with TRBD2. CDR1 and CDR2 from the germline V gene are SGHDN and FVKESK. The CDR3 is made up of 15 amino acids. The V gene end was trimmed by 1 base and the J gene end by 6 bases; junction bases not matched to a gene: 4. CDR3 protein: CASSQAGGPAGELFF. CDR3 nucleotides: TGTGCCAGCAGCCAAGCGGGAGGGCCTGCCGGGGAGCTGTTTTTT.

The CDR3 bases are TGTGCCATCAGTGATAGGGGGACACGGAATGAGCAGTTCTTC. It translates to CAISDRGTRNEQFF. The chain recombines TRBV10-3 with TRBJ2-1, with D perhaps matching TRBD1 (6 bases). There are 14 residues in the CDR3. Germline V gene sequence: CDR1 ENHRY, CDR2 SYGVKD. The V gene lost 3 bases and the J gene lost 7 bases, with 13 bases spanning the gap.

This clone has a single count. CDR3 coding DNA: TGTGCCAGCAGTCCCTGGGGAAGCGGGATCTACGAGCAGTACTTC. Its protein product is CASSPWGSGIYEQYF. V and J are TRBV7-2 and TRBJ2-7, with 7 bases aligning to TRBD2. The CDR3 contains 15 residues. The J segment lost 3 bases and the V segment lost 6 bases, leaving 11 bases of the junction unmatched. Germline CDR1 SGHTA, CDR2 FQGNSA.

This clone has more than one count but fewer than ten. The gene calls are TRBV5-6 and TRBJ1-1; possible D gene TRBD1, 6 bases. The length of the CDR3 is 12 residues. Germline CDR1 reads SGHDT; CDR2 reads YYEEEE. The V end lost 5 bases, the J end lost 3 bases, and 8 bases lay between the germline ends. CDR3 nucleotides: TGTGCCAGCAGTGCAGGGGACACTGAAGCTTTCTTT. Its protein product is CASSAGDTEAFF.

The table lists this clone with a few counts. The chain links TRBV2 to TRBJ1-6; 7 positions agree with TRBD1. After removal of 6 bases from V and 10 bases from J, the junction contained 12 bases not matched to a gene. The CDR3 is 15 residues long. CDR1 SNHLY and CDR2 FYNNEI come from the germline V gene. The CDR3 DNA reads as TGTGCCAGCAGGGGAGGACAGGTTGGAGGCTCACCCCTCCACTTT. As protein: CASRGGQVGGSPLHF.

The chain combines TRBV11-2 with TRBJ2-5; D ambiguous. Germline V gene lookup returns CDR1 SGHAT and CDR2 FQNNGV. The CDR3 contains 12 residues. Between the trimmed V and J ends, which lost 2 bases and 5 bases, there was a span of 6 bases. In DNA, the CDR3 is TGTGCCAGCAGCTTACTCCGGGAGACCCAGTACTTC. Encoded protein: CASSLLRETQYF. The full variable domain, completed using reference TRBV11-2 and TRBJ2-5, is EAGVAQSPRYKIIEKRQSVAFWCNPISGHATLYWYQQILGQGPKLLIQFQNNGVVDDSQLPKDRFSAERLKGVDSTLKIQPAKLEDSAVYLCASSLLRETQYFGPGTRLLVL.

A word on this clone: The junction and the germline gene differ at one end; a read error may be behind it. The genes are TRBV12-3 or TRBV12-4 and TRBJ2-5, with D uncertain. This CDR3 region has 11 residues. The CDR3 sequence: CASSLQEAQYF. As DNA, the CDR3 is TGTGCCAGCAGTTTACAAGAGGCCCAGTACTTC.

The chain couples TRBV20-1 to TRBJ1-5; D is possibly TRBD1 (5 bases). The CDR3 is 14 residues long. The V and J ends lost 3 bases and 3 bases respectively, with 12 bases between them. The V gene's germline CDR1 is DFQATT and CDR2 SNEGSKA (reference sequence). The CDR3 region is CSASHQGANQPQHF. CDR3 sequence (DNA): TGCAGTGCTAGTCATCAGGGTGCCAATCAGCCCCAGCATTTT.

This chain connects TRBV2 to TRBJ2-5; 12 nucleotides match TRBD1. Germline V gene data show CDR1 as SNHLY and CDR2 as FYNNEI. The ends lost 7 bases at V and 7 bases at J; junction bases unmatched: 7. This CDR3 comprises 14 residues. CDR3 in amino acids: CASTWDRGRMTQYF. CDR3 in DNA: TGTGCCAGCACCTGGGACAGGGGGCGCATGACCCAGTACTTC.

CDR3 protein: CASSLDRSSSYNEQFF. In DNA form, the CDR3 reads TGCGCCAGCAGCCTTGACAGGTCGAGCTCCTACAATGAGCAGTTCTTC. The genes are TRBV4-3 and TRBJ2-1; weak D call: TRBD1 (6 bases). Germline CDR1 and CDR2: LGHNA and YSLEER. This CDR3 is built from 16 residues. V gave up 4 bases and J gave up 0 bases, with 13 bases separating them.

This clone turned up a few times. The chain is built from TRBV12-3 or TRBV12-4 and TRBJ2-2; the D gene is possibly TRBD1 (5 bases). CDR3 length equals 12 residues. V was trimmed by 4 bases and J by 7 bases, leaving 7 bases between them. CDR3 DNA: TGTGCCAGCAGTTCTAGGGGCGGGGAGCTGTTTTTT. Translating it yields CASSSRGGELFF.

The gene calls are TRBV7-9 and TRBJ2-7, with a weak D call TRBD1 (7 bases). V shed 10 bases and J shed 3 bases, with 22 bases lying between them. The CDR3 runs to 15 residues. Germline V gives CDR1 SEHNR, CDR2 FQNEAQ (reference sequence). In DNA form, the CDR3 reads TGTGCCACAGACCCCACAGGGGACTCAGTCTACGAGCAGTACTTC. Translating gives CATDPTGDSVYEQYF.

V is TRBV27 and J is TRBJ2-1; TRBD1 agrees at 10 bases. CDR3 length: 13 residues. The germline V gene has CDR1 MNHEY and CDR2 SMNVEV (reference sequence). V lost 3 bases, J lost 10 bases, and 3 bases stayed unmatched. Here the CDR3 reads CASSLAGQGEQFF. The CDR3 DNA reads TGTGCCAGCAGTTTGGCGGGACAGGGGGAGCAGTTCTTC.

The rearrangement uses TRBV19 and TRBJ2-1; possibly TRBD1 for D (6 bases). The CDR3 covers 14 residues. Germline values: CDR1 LNHDA, CDR2 SQIVND (reference sequence). V shed 5 bases and J shed 4 bases, with 12 bases lying between them. The CDR3 sequence: CASSVSQGYNEQFF. The CDR3 nucleotides read TGTGCCAGTAGTGTCTCACAGGGTTACAATGAGCAGTTCTTC.

This clone was seen a single time. V is TRBV6-4 and J is TRBJ1-2; the match to TRBD1 covers 8 bases. This CDR3 has 16 amino acids. Trimming at V came to 9 bases and at J to 1 base, leaving 13 bases not matched to a gene. CDR1 is MRHNA and CDR2 is SNTAGT in the germline V gene. CDR3 sequence reads: CARPPGQAGLNYGYTF. CDR3 nucleotide sequence: TGTGCCAGACCCCCGGGACAGGCCGGGCTTAACTATGGCTACACCTTC.

This chain joins TRBV9 and TRBJ1-1; the match to TRBD1 covers 8 bases. The CDR3 is made up of 16 amino acids. Losses at the gene ends were 0 bases for V and 1 base for J; bases not matched to a gene: 5. CDR1 and CDR2 from the germline V gene are SGDLS and YYNGEE. CDR3 in amino acids: CASSVGLDRGNTEAFF. The CDR3 DNA is TGTGCCAGCAGCGTAGGACTCGACAGGGGGAACACTGAAGCTTTCTTT.

This chain uses TRBV18 with TRBJ1-2, with 7 nucleotides matching TRBD1. The CDR3 is 14 residues long. V was pared by 2 bases and J by 2 bases, with 2 bases of the junction left unmatched. The germline V gene encodes CDR1 KGHSH and CDR2 LQKENI. The CDR3 protein is CASSPTQGNYGYTF. The DNA for the CDR3 is TGTGCCAGCTCACCAACACAGGGGAACTATGGCTACACCTTC.

The V and J genes are TRBV7-9 and TRBJ2-3; D gene uncertain. The CDR3 is 12 amino acids. Germline V gene data show CDR1 as SEHNR and CDR2 as FQNEAQ (reference sequence). V was trimmed by 3 bases and J by 6 bases, leaving 7 bases between them. In DNA, the CDR3 is TGTGCCAGCAGCTTCCAAATGGATACGCAGTATTTT. This gives the protein CASSFQMDTQYF.

The rearrangement links TRBV7-9 to TRBJ2-5, with TRBD1 as a possible D gene (5 bases). The V end lost 5 bases, the J end lost 6 bases, and 16 bases lay between the germline ends. The CDR3 spans 14 residues. CDR1 and CDR2 (germline): SEHNR, FQNEAQ (reference sequence). CDR3 in DNA: TGTGCCAGCAGCACAGGTCTTTCTAGGCAGACCCAGTACTTC. The encoded protein is CASSTGLSRQTQYF.

The CDR3 DNA reads as TGTGCCAGCAGCTGCGCAAGCGGGAGGATCTACGAGCAGTACTTC. This encodes CASSCASGRIYEQYF. V and J are TRBV5-4 and TRBJ2-7; TRBD2 agrees at 9 bases. Germline assignment: CDR1 SGHNT and CDR2 YYREEE (reference sequence). V shed 3 bases and J 3 bases; nucleotides not matched to a gene: 7. The CDR3 has 15 amino acids.

This chain joins TRBV5-1 and TRBJ2-2, with TRBD2 matching over 8 bases. The CDR3 totals 17 residues. CDR1 is SGHRS, CDR2 YFSETQ, per germline. V shed 5 bases and J 4 bases; nucleotides not matched to a gene: 13. The CDR3 coding sequence is TGCGCCAGCAGACCCCCCGGAGCGGGAGTTATCACCGGGGAGCTGTTTTTT. Residues: CASRPPGAGVITGELFF.

V is TRBV7-9 and J is TRBJ2-3; TRBD2 matches 7 bases. Germline trimming cut 2 bases from V and 3 bases from J; bases unmatched to any gene: 5. CDR3 size: 15 residues. Per the germline V gene, CDR1 is SEHNR and CDR2 is FQNEAQ (reference sequence). The CDR3 sequence is CASSLFSGRTDTQYF. The CDR3 DNA reads as TGTGCCAGCAGCTTATTTTCCGGGAGGACAGATACGCAGTATTTT.

This clone was seen just once. The V gene is TRBV7-9, the J gene TRBJ2-4; no definite D call. The CDR3 totals 13 residues. The germline gives CDR1 SEHNR, CDR2 FQNEAQ (reference sequence). The V and J ends lost 5 bases and 9 bases respectively, with 14 bases between them. This CDR3 is CASSPDVSGIQYF. CDR3 DNA: TGTGCCAGCAGCCCCGACGTCTCGGGCATTCAGTACTTC. Variable domain in full (rest from reference TRBV7-9 and TRBJ2-4): DTGVSQNPRHKITKRGQNVTFRCDPISEHNRLYWYRQTLGQGPEFLTYFQNEAQLEKSRLLSDRFSAERPKGSFSTLEIQRTEQGDSAMYLCASSPDVSGIQYFGAGTRLSVL.

This rearrangement joins TRBV29-1 to TRBJ2-7; possible D gene TRBD2, 7 bases. V gave up 6 bases and J gave up 6 bases, with 21 bases separating them. CDR3 size: 14 residues. Germline CDR1 SQVTM, CDR2 ANQGSEA. The CDR3 coding sequence is TGCAGCGTGAAGGGGGGGCGCGGGTCCCCCGAGCAGTACTTC. The encoded protein is CSVKGGRGSPEQYF.

This rearrangement joins TRBV6-5 to TRBJ1-4, with D tentatively TRBD1 (6 bases). The CDR3 spans 13 residues. Germline CDR1 is MNHEY and CDR2 is SVGAGI. Trimming removed 8 bases from V and 7 bases from J, with 14 bases in between. The CDR3 DNA is TGTGCCAGCTACGACAGGCGCCGTGAAAAACTGTTTTTT. Its translation: CASYDRRREKLFF.

This clone was counted once. The chain recombines TRBV10-3 with TRBJ2-3; D might be TRBD1 (5 bases). Trimming removed 6 bases from V and 2 bases from J, with 18 bases in between. Per the germline V gene, CDR1 is ENHRY and CDR2 is SYGVKD. CDR3 length equals 16 residues. The CDR3 is CAISSHDSYPTDTQYF. The CDR3 DNA reads as TGTGCCATCAGCTCCCACGACAGCTACCCCACAGATACGCAGTATTTT.

The J gene is TRBJ1-1, the V gene TRBV29-1, with D perhaps matching TRBD1 (5 bases). Germline CDR1 reads SQVTM; CDR2 reads ANQGSEA. The CDR3 spans 12 residues. The V gene lost 7 bases and the J gene lost 2 bases, with 11 bases spanning the gap. The CDR3 protein is CSARQTNTEAFF. CDR3 nucleotides: TGCAGCGCGCGACAGACTAACACTGAAGCTTTCTTT.